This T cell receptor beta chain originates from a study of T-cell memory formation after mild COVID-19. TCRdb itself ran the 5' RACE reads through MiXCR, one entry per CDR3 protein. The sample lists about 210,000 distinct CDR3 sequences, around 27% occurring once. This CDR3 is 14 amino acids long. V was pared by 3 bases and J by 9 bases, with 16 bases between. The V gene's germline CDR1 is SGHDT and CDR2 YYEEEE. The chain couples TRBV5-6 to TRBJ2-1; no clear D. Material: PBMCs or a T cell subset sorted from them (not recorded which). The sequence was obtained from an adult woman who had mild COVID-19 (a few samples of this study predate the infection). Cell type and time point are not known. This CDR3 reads CASSSRAAYGEQFF. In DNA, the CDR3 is TGTGCCAGCAGCTCACGGGCCGCGTATGGTGAGCAGTTCTTC.